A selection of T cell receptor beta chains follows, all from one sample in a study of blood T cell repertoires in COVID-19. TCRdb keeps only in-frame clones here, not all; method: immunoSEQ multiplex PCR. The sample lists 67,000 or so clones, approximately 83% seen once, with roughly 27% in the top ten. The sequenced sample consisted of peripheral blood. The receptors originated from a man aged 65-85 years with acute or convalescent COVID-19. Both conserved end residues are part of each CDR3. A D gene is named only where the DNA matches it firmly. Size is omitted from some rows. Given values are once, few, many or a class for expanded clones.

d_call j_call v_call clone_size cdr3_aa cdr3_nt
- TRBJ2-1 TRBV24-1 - CATSDSLADEQFF TGTGCCACCAGTGATTCCTTGGCGGATGAGCAGTTCTTC
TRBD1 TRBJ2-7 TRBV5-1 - CASSFGSGGPYEQYF TGCGCCAGCAGCTTTGGGTCAGGGGGCCCCTACGAGCAGTACTTC
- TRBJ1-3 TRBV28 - CASSLEGGRVNTIYF TGTGCCAGCAGTTTGGAAGGGGGACGTGTAAACACCATATATTTT
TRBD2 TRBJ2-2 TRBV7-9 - CASTRGTSGSPNTGELFF TGTGCCAGCACGCGGGGGACTAGCGGGAGCCCGAACACCGGGGAGCTGTTTTTT
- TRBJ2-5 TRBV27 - CASSLLGLKETQYF TGTGCCAGCAGTCTCTTGGGGCTTAAAGAGACCCAGTACTTC
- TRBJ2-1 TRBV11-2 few CASSRNLEQFF TGTGCCAGCAGCCGTAACCTAGAGCAGTTCTTC
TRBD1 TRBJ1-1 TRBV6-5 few CAGDRGQGNTEAFF TGTGCCGGGGACAGGGGACAAGGGAACACTGAAGCTTTCTTT
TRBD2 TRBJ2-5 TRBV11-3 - CASSSGLEERETQYF TGTGCCAGCAGCTCAGGACTAGAAGAGCGAGAGACCCAGTACTTC
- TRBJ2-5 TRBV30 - CAWSVLETQYF TGTGCCTGGAGTGTACTGGAGACCCAGTACTTC
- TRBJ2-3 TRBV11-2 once CASSLTSLTDTQYF TGTGCCAGCAGCTTAACTAGTCTAACAGATACGCAGTATTTT
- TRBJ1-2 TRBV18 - CASSPSPGDYGYTF TGTGCCAGCTCACCCTCACCAGGGGACTATGGCTACACCTTC
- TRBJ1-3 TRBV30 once CAWSGQVPSGNTIYF TGTGCCTGGAGTGGCCAGGTTCCCTCTGGAAACACCATATATTTT
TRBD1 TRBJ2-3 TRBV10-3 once CAISDSGQGATADTQYF TGTGCCATCAGTGACTCCGGACAGGGGGCCACCGCAGATACGCAGTATTTT
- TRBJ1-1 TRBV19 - CASRPRIGGEDTEAFF TGTGCCAGTAGACCCCGGATCGGAGGTGAAGACACTGAAGCTTTCTTT
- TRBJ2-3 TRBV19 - CASSGLVGEDTQYF TGTGCCAGTAGCGGACTGGTTGGGGAAGATACGCAGTATTTT
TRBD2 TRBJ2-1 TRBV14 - CASSQSGRVYNEQFF TGTGCCAGCAGCCAATCCGGGAGGGTCTACAATGAGCAGTTCTTC
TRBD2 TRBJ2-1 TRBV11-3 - CASSSPGTTNEQFF TGTGCCAGCAGCTCACCTGGGACTACCAATGAGCAGTTCTTC
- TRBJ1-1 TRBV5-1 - CASSLGRANTEAFF TGCGCCAGCAGCTTGGGCAGGGCTAACACTGAAGCTTTCTTT
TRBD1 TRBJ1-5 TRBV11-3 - CASIQTGSPNQPQHF TGTGCCAGCATCCAGACAGGGTCCCCCAATCAGCCCCAGCATTTT
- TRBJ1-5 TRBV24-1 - CATRPSGNGQPQHF TGTGCCACCAGACCTTCAGGGAATGGTCAGCCCCAGCATTTT
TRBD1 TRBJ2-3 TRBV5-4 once CASSLAGGITDTQYF TGTGCCAGCAGCTTGGCAGGGGGCATCACAGATACGCAGTATTTT
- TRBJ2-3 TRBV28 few CASSFLRDINIDTQYF TGTGCCAGCAGTTTCCTCCGGGACATTAATATCGATACGCAGTATTTT
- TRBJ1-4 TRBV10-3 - CAISSGLTNEKLFF TGTGCCATCAGTTCGGGACTAACTAATGAAAAACTGTTTTTT
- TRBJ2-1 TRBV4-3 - CASSQESANEQFF TGCGCCAGCAGCCAAGAAAGCGCCAATGAGCAGTTCTTC
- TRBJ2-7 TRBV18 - CASSPPAGSLEQYF TGTGCCAGCTCACCACCCGCGGGGTCCCTCGAGCAGTACTTC
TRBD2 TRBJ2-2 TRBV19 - CATTLAGPANTGELFF TGTGCCACCACCCTAGCGGGTCCCGCGAACACCGGGGAGCTGTTTTTT
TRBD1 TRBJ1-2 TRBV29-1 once CSVETGGGYTF TGCAGCGTTGAAACAGGGGGTGGCTACACCTTC
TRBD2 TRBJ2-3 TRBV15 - CATSREGGDTQYF TGTGCCACCAGCAGAGAGGGGGGGGATACGCAGTATTTT